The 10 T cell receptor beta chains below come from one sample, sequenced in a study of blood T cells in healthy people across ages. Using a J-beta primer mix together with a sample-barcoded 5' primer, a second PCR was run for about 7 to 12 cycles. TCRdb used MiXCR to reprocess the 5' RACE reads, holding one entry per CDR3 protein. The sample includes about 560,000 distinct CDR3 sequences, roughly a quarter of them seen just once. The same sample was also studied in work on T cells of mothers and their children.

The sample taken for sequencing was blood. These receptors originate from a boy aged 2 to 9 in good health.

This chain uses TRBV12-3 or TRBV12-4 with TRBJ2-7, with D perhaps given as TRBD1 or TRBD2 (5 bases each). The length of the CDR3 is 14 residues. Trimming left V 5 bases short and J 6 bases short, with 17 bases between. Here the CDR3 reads CASSPGPNSLEQYF. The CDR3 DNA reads TGTGCCAGCAGTCCGGGACCCAACAGTCTCGAGCAGTACTTC.

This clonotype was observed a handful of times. The CDR3: CAWRDDEQFF. The CDR3 bases are TGTGCCTGGAGGGACGACGAGCAGTTCTTC. This rearrangement joins TRBV30 to TRBJ2-1; no clear D gene. Germline V CDR1 and CDR2: GTSNPN, SVGIG (reference sequence). V was cut by 3 bases and J by 10 bases, with 7 bases left in between. The CDR3 extends over 10 amino acids.

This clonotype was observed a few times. The CDR3 coding sequence is TGTGCCATCAGTGACCCCGGGGCCTACGAGCAGTACTTC. It codes for CAISDPGAYEQYF. The chain recombines TRBV10-3 with TRBJ2-5, with D tentatively TRBD2 (5 bases). The end of the DNA is better explained by TRBJ2-7, so the J call may be wrong. The CDR3 totals 13 residues. CDR1 is ENHRY and CDR2 is SYGVKD in the germline V gene.

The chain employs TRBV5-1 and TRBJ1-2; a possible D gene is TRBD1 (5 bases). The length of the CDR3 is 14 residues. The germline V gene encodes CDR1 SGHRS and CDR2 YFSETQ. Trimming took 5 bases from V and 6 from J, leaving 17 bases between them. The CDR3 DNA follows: TGCGCCAGCAGTTCGGACAATGGCTACGATGGCTACACCTTC. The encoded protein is CASSSDNGYDGYTF.

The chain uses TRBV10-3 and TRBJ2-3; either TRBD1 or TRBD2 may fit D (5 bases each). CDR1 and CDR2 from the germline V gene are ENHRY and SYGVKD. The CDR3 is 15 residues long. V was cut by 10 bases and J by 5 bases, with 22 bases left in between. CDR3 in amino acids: CATTGADSGGDTQYF. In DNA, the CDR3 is TGTGCCACCACGGGCGCTGATAGTGGGGGAGATACGCAGTATTTT.

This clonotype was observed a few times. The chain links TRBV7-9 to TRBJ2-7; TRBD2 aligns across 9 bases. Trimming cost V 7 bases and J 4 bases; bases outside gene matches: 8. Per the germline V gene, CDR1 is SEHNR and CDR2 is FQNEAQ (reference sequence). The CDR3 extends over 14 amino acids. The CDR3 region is CASTHSGSLYEQYF. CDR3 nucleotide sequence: TGTGCCAGCACCCATAGCGGGAGCTTGTACGAGCAGTACTTC.

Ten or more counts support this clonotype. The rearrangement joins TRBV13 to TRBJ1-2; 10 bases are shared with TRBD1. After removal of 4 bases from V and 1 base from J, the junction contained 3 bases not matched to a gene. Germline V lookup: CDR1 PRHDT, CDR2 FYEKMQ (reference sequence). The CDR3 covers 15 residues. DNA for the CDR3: TGTGCCAGCAGCTACGGACAGGGGGTTAACTATGGCTACACCTTC. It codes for CASSYGQGVNYGYTF.

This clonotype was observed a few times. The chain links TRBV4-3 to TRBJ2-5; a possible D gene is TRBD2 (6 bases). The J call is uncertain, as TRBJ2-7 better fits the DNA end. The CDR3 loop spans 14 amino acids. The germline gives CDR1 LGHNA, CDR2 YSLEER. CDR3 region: CASSQTSQHYEQYF. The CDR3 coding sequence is TGCGCCAGCAGCCAAACTAGCCAACACTACGAGCAGTACTTC.

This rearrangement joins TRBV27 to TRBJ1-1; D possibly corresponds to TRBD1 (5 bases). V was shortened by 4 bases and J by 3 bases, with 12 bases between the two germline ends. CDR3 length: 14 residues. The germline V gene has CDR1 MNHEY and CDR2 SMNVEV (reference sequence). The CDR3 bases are TGTGCCAGCAGTTGGGGCCGGATGGACACTGAAGCTTTCTTT. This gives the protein CASSWGRMDTEAFF.

As DNA, the CDR3 is TGCGCCAGCAGCTTGGGGACGGATGGCTACACCTTC. This codes for CASSLGTDGYTF. The V gene is TRBV5-1, the J gene TRBJ1-2; D ambiguous. Germline loops: CDR1 SGHRS, CDR2 YFSETQ. This CDR3 is 12 amino acids long. With 0 bases removed from V and 6 bases from J, the gap between germline ends came to 6 bases.